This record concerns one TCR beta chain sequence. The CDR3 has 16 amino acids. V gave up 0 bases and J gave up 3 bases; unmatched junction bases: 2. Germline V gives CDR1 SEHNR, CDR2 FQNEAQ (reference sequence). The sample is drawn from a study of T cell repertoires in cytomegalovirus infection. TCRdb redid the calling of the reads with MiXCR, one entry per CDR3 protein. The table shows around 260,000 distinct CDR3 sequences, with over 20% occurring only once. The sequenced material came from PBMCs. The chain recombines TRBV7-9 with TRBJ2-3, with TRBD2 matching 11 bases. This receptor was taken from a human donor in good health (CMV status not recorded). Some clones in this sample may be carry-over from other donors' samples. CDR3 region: CASSLALAGGTDTQYF. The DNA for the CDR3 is TGTGCCAGCAGCTTAGCCCTAGCGGGAGGTACAGATACGCAGTATTTT.